The present entry profiles one TCR beta chain with its context. Which antigen it targets is not known. No clone much larger than this one lies a single base away; base qualities are absent. Cut back by 4 bases and 6 bases, the V and J ends lie 11 bases apart. CDR1 SNHLY and CDR2 FYNNEI were looked up in the germline V gene. The CDR3 runs 13 residues from the cysteine to the phenylalanine. Only the CDR3 DNA is retained, 39 bases long and in frame from the first base. This sample is part of a study of blood T cell repertoires in COVID-19 (dated by TCRdb to 2019 to 2021). Study-wide context: Collaborator samples came from the United States, Italy and Spain and covered acute and convalescent phases of COVID-19. The dataset comprised deeply sampled blood TCRbeta repertoires from subjects exposed to, actively infected with, or recovered from COVID-19. The repertoires were made available in a free public database intended to serve as a resource for research on the immune response to SARS-CoV-2. HLA class I and class II types, where available, came from metadata supplied by the sample provider rather than from assay-based typing. Samples came from the ongoing ImmuneRACE study (first 160 participants) plus 1,254 subjects from 6 global collaborators. Nearly every sample came with metadata listing a de-identified subject ID, COVID-19 status, age in years and sex. The prospective study material was composed of cDNA or gDNA derived from T cells, B-cell-depleted T cells, or PBMCs.

TCRbeta CDR3 regions were amplified from genomic DNA by means of the immunoSEQ Assay, a bias-controlled multiplex PCR. Concerning the study's data processing: The number of nucleated cells in each sample was estimated by amplification of reference gene primers within the assay. To quantify the absolute abundance of each unique TCRbeta CDR3 rearrangement, sequence reads were collapsed and filtered. For each sample, productive Simpson clonality was calculated as the square root of Simpson's diversity index over productive rearrangements. TCRdb's version of the immuneACCESS table is confined to in-frame rearrangements and falls short of the full clone set. An unresolved V gene accounts for under half of the shortfall where checked; the remainder is of unknown origin. V and J calls and clone size are as listed in that table; D and trimming were resolved from the DNA. A total of more than 95,000 clones appear in this sample, around 83% of them only once. The top ten constitute 15% of the sample.

The collaborating institutions used their own protocols to collect whole blood in K2EDTA tubes. Collaborator samples were shipped for TCRbeta analysis as frozen whole blood, isolated PBMCs, or DNA extracted from either sample type. Study-wide findings and limitations: Clinical and demographic metadata were provided uncurated, with the amount varying by source and participant.

The sequence was obtained from a woman over 75 with acute or convalescent COVID-19. The sequence links TRBV2 to TRBJ2-3, with the D gene too uncertain to name. The sequencing input was peripheral blood. The DNA is as follows: TGTGCCAGCAGTGTAGCCAGTGTGGATACGCAGTATTTT. Its protein product is CASSVASVDTQYF.